Below are 11 T cell receptor beta chains sequenced from a single sample in a study of T-cell memory formation after mild COVID-19. TCRdb itself ran the 5' RACE reads through MiXCR, one entry per CDR3 protein. This sample has about 500,000 distinct CDR3 sequences, with around 20% found just once. Sequencing was carried out using PBMCs or a T cell subset sorted from them (not recorded which). These receptors came from an adult woman who had mild COVID-19 (a few samples of this study predate the infection). Cell type and time point are not known.

V gene TRBV20-1 combines with J gene TRBJ2-3; no firm D call. This CDR3 is built from 15 residues. The V gene lost 2 bases and the J gene lost 1 base, with 13 bases spanning the gap. The germline gives CDR1 DFQATT, CDR2 SNEGSKA (reference sequence). The CDR3 spells CSARQTRPRTDTQYF. The CDR3 nucleotides are TGCAGTGCTAGACAGACCAGGCCACGCACAGATACGCAGTATTTT.

The rearrangement uses TRBV9 and TRBJ2-7; 7 bases agree with TRBD2. The CDR3 length is 15 residues. V was pared by 2 bases and J by 5 bases, with 10 bases of the junction left unmatched. Germline V gene data show CDR1 as SGDLS and CDR2 as YYNGEE. Written as DNA, the CDR3 is TGTGCCAGCAGCGTGGGAAGGGGAGGGTACCACGAGCAGTACTTC. As protein: CASSVGRGGYHEQYF.

This clonotype was observed a few times. The genes are TRBV9 and TRBJ2-7, with TRBD2 matching 7 bases. Trimming at V came to 4 bases and at J to 4 bases, leaving 11 bases not matched to a gene. CDR1 is SGDLS, CDR2 YYNGEE, per germline. This CDR3 has 15 amino acids. CDR3 in amino acids: CASSPSGLGIYEQYF. In DNA form, the CDR3 reads TGTGCCAGCAGCCCCTCCGGACTAGGAATATACGAGCAGTACTTC.

The CDR3 DNA reads TGTGCCAGCAGCTTAGCTCCAGCGGAGCCGGCAGATACGCAGTATTTT. Its protein is CASSLAPAEPADTQYF. The chain is built from TRBV7-6 and TRBJ2-3, with D possibly being TRBD2 (5 bases). This CDR3 has 16 amino acids. The germline V gene has CDR1 SGHVS and CDR2 FNYEAQ. The V end was cut by 0 bases, the J end by 4 bases, with 14 bases between. Together with reference TRBV7-6 and TRBJ2-3, the CDR3 gives the full variable domain: GAGVSQSPRYKVTKRGQDVALRCDPISGHVSLYWYRQALGQGPEFLTYFNYEAQQDKSGLPNDRFSAERPEGSISTLTIQRTEQRDSAMYRCASSLAPAEPADTQYFGPGTRLTVL.

The sample holds a few counts of this clonotype. V gene TRBV13 combines with J gene TRBJ1-4; possibly TRBD1 for D (5 bases). The CDR3 sequence is 15 residues long. V gave up 4 bases and J gave up 3 bases, with 12 bases separating them. CDR1 is PRHDT, CDR2 FYEKMQ, per germline (reference sequence). The DNA for the CDR3 is TGTGCCAGCAGCTACCGGGGGTCGGCTAATGAAAAACTGTTTTTT. Residues: CASSYRGSANEKLFF. Variable domain in full (rest from reference TRBV13 and TRBJ1-4): AAGVIQSPRHLIKEKRETATLKCYPIPRHDTVYWYQQGPGQDPQFLISFYEKMQSDKGSIPDRFSAQQFSDYHSELNMSSLELGDSALYFCASSYRGSANEKLFFGSGTQLSVL.

CDR3 residues: CASSSLAGGKETQYF. CDR3 nucleotides: TGTGCCAGCAGCTCGTTAGCGGGGGGGAAAGAGACCCAGTACTTC. This chain joins TRBV11-2 and TRBJ2-5; 11 nucleotides agree with TRBD2. There are 15 residues in the CDR3. V lost 4 bases and J lost 3; bases outside the gene matches: 4. Germline assignment: CDR1 SGHAT and CDR2 FQNNGV.

There are a few counts of this clonotype. The rearrangement uses TRBV6-5 and TRBJ2-2, with D possibly called TRBD1 or TRBD2 (5 bases each). This CDR3 comprises 17 residues. Germline V gives CDR1 MNHEY, CDR2 SVGAGI. Trimming cost V 2 bases and J 4 bases, with 17 bases left between them. The CDR3 spells CASSYRGFHSFTGELFF. CDR3 sequence (DNA): TGTGCCAGCAGTTACCGGGGCTTCCACTCTTTCACCGGGGAGCTGTTTTTT.

The chain carries TRBV9 and TRBJ1-1, with 7 bases matching TRBD1. V was pared by 3 bases and J by 1 base, with 9 bases of the junction left unmatched. From germline, CDR1 is SGDLS and CDR2 YYNGEE. The CDR3 is 16 residues long. The CDR3 sequence: CASSAPRTGQNTEAFF. DNA of the CDR3: TGTGCCAGCAGCGCGCCTCGGACAGGACAGAACACTGAAGCTTTCTTT.

This clonotype was seen a handful of times. The V and J genes are TRBV13 and TRBJ2-1, with 12 bases identical to TRBD2. CDR1 is PRHDT and CDR2 is FYEKMQ in the germline V gene (reference sequence). The CDR3 is 17 residues long. The trim removed 5 bases at V and 2 bases at J, leaving 7 bases unmatched. The CDR3 sequence is CASSGQLAGGPYNEQFF. The CDR3 DNA sequence: TGTGCCAGCAGCGGCCAACTAGCGGGGGGACCCTACAATGAGCAGTTCTTC. The full variable domain, rest sourced from reference TRBV13 and TRBJ2-1, is AAGVIQSPRHLIKEKRETATLKCYPIPRHDTVYWYQQGPGQDPQFLISFYEKMQSDKGSIPDRFSAQQFSDYHSELNMSSLELGDSALYFCASSGQLAGGPYNEQFFGPGTRLTVL.

The CDR3 sequence: CASTSVAVRYEQYF. The CDR3 nucleotides read TGTGCCAGCACCTCGGTGGCGGTACGCTACGAGCAGTACTTC. The J gene is TRBJ2-7, the V gene TRBV7-9; D is undetermined. CDR1 and CDR2 (germline): SEHNR, FQNEAQ (reference sequence). Trimming took 7 bases from V and 3 from J, leaving 16 bases between them. The CDR3 is made up of 14 amino acids.

This clonotype was observed at least ten times. The genes are TRBV6-2 or TRBV6-3 and TRBJ2-7; 13 positions agree with TRBD2. The length of the CDR3 is 15 residues. Germline lookup yields CDR1 MNHEY and CDR2 SVGEGT. Trimming at V came to 5 bases and at J to 7 bases, leaving 8 bases not matched to a gene. The CDR3 coding sequence is TGTGCCAGCAGTCCCGGACTAGCGGGAGTGGGGGAGCAGTACTTC. This translates into CASSPGLAGVGEQYF.